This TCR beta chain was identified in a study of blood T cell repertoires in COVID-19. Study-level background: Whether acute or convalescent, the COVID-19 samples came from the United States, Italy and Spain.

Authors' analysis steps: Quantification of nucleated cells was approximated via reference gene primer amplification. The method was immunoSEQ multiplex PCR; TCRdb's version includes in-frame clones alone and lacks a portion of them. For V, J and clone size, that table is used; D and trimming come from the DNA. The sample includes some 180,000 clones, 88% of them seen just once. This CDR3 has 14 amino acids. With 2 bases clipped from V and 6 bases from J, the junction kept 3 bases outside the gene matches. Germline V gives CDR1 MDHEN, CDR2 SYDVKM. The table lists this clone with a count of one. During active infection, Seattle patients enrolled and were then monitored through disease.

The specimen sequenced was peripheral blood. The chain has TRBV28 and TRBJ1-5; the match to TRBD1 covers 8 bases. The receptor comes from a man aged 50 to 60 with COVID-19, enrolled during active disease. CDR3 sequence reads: CASSLAGGGQPQHF. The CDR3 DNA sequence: TGTGCCAGCAGTTTAGCAGGGGGCGGTCAGCCCCAGCATTTT.